A selection of T cell receptor beta chains follows, all from one sample in a study of OX40 agonist ivuxolimab in advanced cancers. The repertoire was sequenced with immunoSEQ multiplex PCR; TCRdb's copy has only in-frame clones and lacks some. This sample carries roughly 63,000 clones, around nine tenths of them seen once, and the ten largest clones take around 2.1%. The sample was CD4+ or CD8+ T cells sorted from blood, taken in a trial of the OX40 agonist ivuxolimab. The receptors were sampled from an adult with an advanced solid tumor such as melanoma, head and neck, liver or kidney cancer. Both conserved end residues are part of each CDR3. The D gene is left open where the match is weak. The size of a clone is reported for some rows only, either as once, few or many, or as a class for expanded clones.

J | length | V | size | D | CDR3 | DNA
TRBJ2-2 | 16 | TRBV11-3 | once | TRBD2 | CASSSLAGRGAGELFF | TGTGCCAGCAGCTCACTAGCGGGGCGAGGCGCTGGGGAGCTGTTTTTT
TRBJ1-3 | 17 | TRBV5-5 | - | - | CASSPGAGEGSGNTIYF | TGTGCCAGCAGCCCGGGGGCAGGGGAAGGCTCTGGAAACACCATATATTTT
TRBJ2-1 | 13 | TRBV29-1 | few | - | CSGRSGILNEQFF | TGCAGCGGGCGCTCCGGGATTCTCAATGAGCAGTTCTTC
TRBJ2-5 | 12 | TRBV2 | - | TRBD2 | CASSTAAGAQYF | TGTGCCAGCAGTACGGCCGCGGGGGCCCAGTACTTC
TRBJ1-2 | 13 | TRBV30 | - | - | CAWSKNRIYGYTF | TGTGCCTGGAGTAAGAACAGGATCTATGGCTACACCTTC
TRBJ1-2 | 12 | TRBV6-1 | - | - | CASNQGFYGYTF | TGTGCCAGCAACCAAGGTTTTTATGGCTACACCTTC
TRBJ2-7 | 15 | TRBV5-4 | - | - | CASSLPGTQIYEQYF | TGTGCCAGCAGCCTCCCCGGGACACAAATATACGAGCAGTACTTC
TRBJ1-4 | 14 | TRBV5-1 | - | - | CASGQGNGDEKLFF | TGCGCCAGCGGCCAGGGGAATGGGGATGAAAAACTGTTTTTT
TRBJ2-1 | 15 | TRBV5-1 | - | TRBD2 | CASSLSSGRYNEQFF | TGCGCCAGCAGTTTGAGTAGCGGGAGATACAATGAGCAGTTCTTC
TRBJ2-1 | 15 | TRBV6-6 | - | TRBD1 | CASSNGQGAYNEQFF | TGTGCCAGCAGTAACGGACAGGGAGCATACAATGAGCAGTTCTTC
TRBJ2-1 | 17 | TRBV7-9 | - | - | CASSPTGIGGSYNEQFF | TGTGCCAGCAGCCCAACAGGGATCGGCGGGTCCTACAATGAGCAGTTCTTC
TRBJ2-1 | 17 | TRBV5-1 | - | TRBD2 | CASSLASGISSYNEQFF | TGCGCCAGCAGCTTGGCTAGCGGTATTAGCTCCTACAATGAGCAGTTCTTC
TRBJ2-2 | 14 | TRBV9 | - | - | CASSVDSGAGELFF | TGTGCCAGCAGCGTAGATTCCGGGGCGGGGGAGCTGTTTTTT
TRBJ2-5 | 14 | TRBV6-1 | - | TRBD1 | CATRVGTGEETQYF | TGTGCCACCCGGGTTGGGACAGGGGAGGAGACCCAGTACTTC
TRBJ1-5 | 13 | TRBV7-2 | - | - | CASGGAPNQPQHF | TGTGCCTCCGGGGGGGCCCCCAATCAGCCCCAGCATTTT
TRBJ1-1 | 15 | TRBV4-2 | - | - | CASSQEGTLNTEAFF | TGTGCCAGCAGCCAAGAGGGGACCCTGAACACTGAAGCTTTCTTT
TRBJ1-1 | 13 | TRBV11-3 | - | - | CASSVTVNTEAFF | TGTGCCAGCAGCGTCACAGTGAACACTGAAGCTTTCTTT
TRBJ2-5 | 16 | TRBV28 | - | TRBD2 | CASSLYSQGGLETQYF | TGTGCCAGCAGTTTATATTCCCAGGGAGGGTTGGAGACCCAGTACTTC